This is a list of T cell receptor beta chains from one sample in a study of T-cell reconstitution after alpha-beta-depleted transplantation in children. TCRdb independently ran MiXCR on the PCR reads; one entry per CDR3 protein. This table has 700,000 to 950,000 distinct CDR3 sequences, about 15% appearing once. Sequencing was performed on PBMCs, mostly from graft donor cells, taken 360 days after TCRalphabeta/CD19-depleted stem cell transplant. These TCRs come from a male patient under 18 who had a stem cell transplant for acute lymphoblastic leukemia, so the T cells may come from the graft donor. The CDR3 runs from the conserved cysteine through the conserved F or W. The order of the fields is V gene, D gene, CDR3 length, J gene, CDR3 protein. The D gene is left open where the match is weak.

>TRBV4-2|NA|14|TRBJ2-5
CASSFQGVAKTQYF
>TRBV5-1|TRBD2|15|TRBJ2-7
CASSPKRGRGNEQYF
>TRBV7-9|NA|16|TRBJ2-2
CASSLAPQGRAGELFF
>TRBV7-3|NA|20|TRBJ2-4
CASSSEAGPPLVGSKNIQYF
>TRBV5-1|NA|13|TRBJ1-1
CASSLESNTEAFF
>TRBV3-1|NA|14|TRBJ2-3
CASSPDLDADTQYF
>TRBV28|TRBD1|21|TRBJ1-1
CASSYVPGQGASPNLNTEAFF
>TRBV29-1|NA|15|TRBJ2-1
CSVEGSGLTYNEQFF
>TRBV29-1|NA|14|TRBJ1-1
CSVEDAAMNTEAFF
>TRBV10-2|NA|12|TRBJ1-1
CASSEAMLGAFF
>TRBV9|TRBD2|16|TRBJ2-1
CASSPPGLAGVNEQFF
>TRBV30|NA|10|TRBJ2-7
CAWAVYEQYF
>TRBV12-3/TRBV12-4|NA|12|TRBJ2-5
CASSFSGETQYF
>TRBV9|NA|13|TRBJ2-1
CASSVRAYNEQFF
>TRBV7-3|TRBD2|16|TRBJ2-3
CASSSGTSGVTDTQYF
>TRBV6-5|TRBD2|17|TRBJ2-1
CASSYRLYGRRYNEQFF
>TRBV4-2|NA|15|TRBJ2-7
CASSQEVRDGYEQYF
>TRBV9|NA|19|TRBJ1-3
CASSVDPLGPITWGNTIYF
>TRBV7-2|TRBD1|14|TRBJ2-5
CASSPTPGQKTQYF
>TRBV20-1|TRBD2|14|TRBJ2-5
CSAWTSGRGKTQYF
>TRBV7-8|TRBD2|14|TRBJ2-1
CASRPGTSNNEQFF
>TRBV5-1|NA|14|TRBJ1-2
CASSVGTQVGGYTF
>TRBV12-3/TRBV12-4|NA|12|TRBJ2-5
CASRPEGETQYF
>TRBV5-6|NA|14|TRBJ2-4
CASSPMWAGNIQYF
>TRBV12-3/TRBV12-4|TRBD1|13|TRBJ2-1
CASGDRPYNEQFF
>TRBV20-1|NA|13|TRBJ2-7
CSAVGGNSYEQYF
>TRBV12-3/TRBV12-4|TRBD2|16|TRBJ2-2
CASSSWTSENTGELFF
>TRBV20-1|TRBD1|12|TRBJ2-1
CSARGDRNEQFF